These T cell receptor beta chains were read from a single sample in a study of CD8+ T cells in alopecia areata. Sequencing was performed with immunoSEQ multiplex PCR; in TCRdb, only in-frame clones are kept and a portion is missing. The sample has about 200,000 clones; more than 45% are singletons. Sequenced material: CD4+ T cells sorted from blood, taken at week 4, from a patient treated with tofacitinib. These receptors originate from a human donor with alopecia areata. The CDR3 runs from the conserved cysteine through the conserved F or W. Fields, in order: J gene, V gene, clone size, D gene, CDR3 length, CDR3 DNA, CDR3 protein. D genes are given only for firm matches. Clone sizes are given selectively: once, few, many, or a class where the clone is expanded.

J gene: TRBJ1-2; V gene: TRBV2; clone size: NA; D gene: TRBD1; CDR3 length: 14; CDR3 DNA: TGTGCCAGCAGCGCCGGACAGGGCCGAGGCGGCTACACCTTC; CDR3 protein: CASSAGQGRGGYTF
J gene: TRBJ2-5; V gene: TRBV30; clone size: NA; D gene: NA; CDR3 length: 11; CDR3 DNA: TGTGCCTGGAGTAGACCGGAGACCCAGTACTTC; CDR3 protein: CAWSRPETQYF
J gene: TRBJ1-1; V gene: TRBV29-1; clone size: NA; D gene: NA; CDR3 length: 13; CDR3 DNA: TGCAGCGTTGGGCAACGGCTGAACACTGAAGCTTTCTTT; CDR3 protein: CSVGQRLNTEAFF
J gene: TRBJ2-2; V gene: TRBV7-2; clone size: NA; D gene: NA; CDR3 length: 16; CDR3 DNA: TGTGCCAGCAGCGCCCCCAGGGTTGGGAACACCGGGGAGCTGTTTTTT; CDR3 protein: CASSAPRVGNTGELFF
J gene: TRBJ2-7; V gene: TRBV4-2; clone size: once; D gene: TRBD1; CDR3 length: 16; CDR3 DNA: TGTGCCAGCAGCCAAGTAGGGACAGGGGGACCCTCCGAGCAGTACTTC; CDR3 protein: CASSQVGTGGPSEQYF
J gene: TRBJ2-4; V gene: TRBV11-2; clone size: few; D gene: NA; CDR3 length: 14; CDR3 DNA: TGTGCCAGCAGCTTTTCGGTAGTGCAGAACATTCAGTACTTC; CDR3 protein: CASSFSVVQNIQYF
J gene: TRBJ2-3; V gene: TRBV29-1; clone size: NA; D gene: NA; CDR3 length: 12; CDR3 DNA: TGCAGCGTTGAAGAAACAACAGATACGCAGTATTTT; CDR3 protein: CSVEETTDTQYF
J gene: TRBJ1-4; V gene: TRBV9; clone size: NA; D gene: NA; CDR3 length: 14; CDR3 DNA: TGTGCCAGCAGCGCCTTTGGGGGACGGGAAAAACTGTTTTTT; CDR3 protein: CASSAFGGREKLFF
J gene: TRBJ1-2; V gene: TRBV29-1; clone size: NA; D gene: NA; CDR3 length: 15; CDR3 DNA: TGCAGCGTACTGCGAGCGGGATTCGGTGAAAATGGCTACACCTTC; CDR3 protein: CSVLRAGFGENGYTF
J gene: TRBJ1-1; V gene: TRBV6-1; clone size: few; D gene: NA; CDR3 length: 12; CDR3 DNA: TGTGCCAGCATACCATCGACCCCTGAAGCTTTCTTT; CDR3 protein: CASIPSTPEAFF
J gene: TRBJ2-3; V gene: TRBV30; clone size: many; D gene: NA; CDR3 length: 11; CDR3 DNA: TGTGCCTGGAGTGTGTTAGATACGCAGTATTTT; CDR3 protein: CAWSVLDTQYF
J gene: TRBJ1-3; V gene: TRBV6-1; clone size: many; D gene: NA; CDR3 length: 14; CDR3 DNA: TGTGCCAGCGAAACAGGGAATTCTGGAAACACCATATATTTT; CDR3 protein: CASETGNSGNTIYF
J gene: TRBJ1-4; V gene: TRBV7-2; clone size: NA; D gene: NA; CDR3 length: 13; CDR3 DNA: TGTGCCAGCAGCTTCGACAGGAGGGAAAAACTGTTTTTT; CDR3 protein: CASSFDRREKLFF
J gene: TRBJ1-1; V gene: TRBV11-2; clone size: NA; D gene: NA; CDR3 length: 15; CDR3 DNA: TGTGCCAGCAGCAGAAGGGACCACGTCGACACTGAAGCTTTCTTT; CDR3 protein: CASSRRDHVDTEAFF
J gene: TRBJ2-7; V gene: TRBV14; clone size: NA; D gene: NA; CDR3 length: 14; CDR3 DNA: TGTGCCAGCAGCCCCGTGGGCCGACGTCACGAGCAGTACTTC; CDR3 protein: CASSPVGRRHEQYF
J gene: TRBJ2-3; V gene: TRBV27; clone size: NA; D gene: TRBD2; CDR3 length: 15; CDR3 DNA: TGTGCCAGCAGTCTTGGCGGGGGTCGCACAGATACGCAGTATTTT; CDR3 protein: CASSLGGGRTDTQYF
J gene: TRBJ2-3; V gene: TRBV19; clone size: NA; D gene: NA; CDR3 length: 14; CDR3 DNA: TGTGCCAGTAAGCTCCACCCTAGCACAGATACGCAGTATTTT; CDR3 protein: CASKLHPSTDTQYF
J gene: TRBJ2-6; V gene: TRBV5-5; clone size: few; D gene: NA; CDR3 length: 16; CDR3 DNA: TGTGCCAGCAGCTTGGTCGGCCAGATGGGGGCCAACGTCCTGACTTTC; CDR3 protein: CASSLVGQMGANVLTF
J gene: TRBJ2-1; V gene: TRBV6-4; clone size: few; D gene: NA; CDR3 length: 12; CDR3 DNA: TGTGCCAGCAGTGAGGCTGGCGATGAGCAGTTCTTC; CDR3 protein: CASSEAGDEQFF
J gene: TRBJ2-1; V gene: TRBV27; clone size: NA; D gene: TRBD2; CDR3 length: 16; CDR3 DNA: TGTGCCAGCGGTCCCCGGGCTAGCGGGGGGGCTAATGAGCAGTTCTTC; CDR3 protein: CASGPRASGGANEQFF
J gene: TRBJ2-7; V gene: TRBV7-2; clone size: few; D gene: NA; CDR3 length: 14; CDR3 DNA: TGTGCCAGCAGCCCACAGGGATACCCCTACGAGCAGTACTTC; CDR3 protein: CASSPQGYPYEQYF
J gene: TRBJ2-3; V gene: TRBV2; clone size: few; D gene: TRBD1; CDR3 length: 17; CDR3 DNA: TGTGCCAGCAGCGAAAACAGGGGGCGTATTATTACAGATACGCAGTATTTT; CDR3 protein: CASSENRGRIITDTQYF
J gene: TRBJ2-3; V gene: TRBV10-3; clone size: few; D gene: TRBD1; CDR3 length: 17; CDR3 DNA: TGTGCCATCAGCCAAGTTCCGGGACAGAAAAAAGTCGATACGCAGTATTTT; CDR3 protein: CAISQVPGQKKVDTQYF
J gene: TRBJ2-1; V gene: TRBV18; clone size: few; D gene: TRBD2; CDR3 length: 15; CDR3 DNA: TGTGCCAGCTCACCACCGCCTAGCGGGGGGGCATTCCCGTTCTTC; CDR3 protein: CASSPPPSGGAFPFF
J gene: TRBJ1-2; V gene: TRBV20-1; clone size: few; D gene: NA; CDR3 length: 11; CDR3 DNA: TGCAGTGCACCGGACCGTTGGGGCTACACCTTC; CDR3 protein: CSAPDRWGYTF
J gene: TRBJ1-2; V gene: TRBV7-9; clone size: NA; D gene: NA; CDR3 length: 14; CDR3 DNA: TGTGCCAGCAGCTTAAGCAGGACTAACTATGGCTACACCTTC; CDR3 protein: CASSLSRTNYGYTF
J gene: TRBJ1-4; V gene: TRBV7-9; clone size: few; D gene: NA; CDR3 length: 16; CDR3 DNA: TGTGCCAGCAGCTTAACGACGGGACTCAGTAATGAAAAACTGTTTTTT; CDR3 protein: CASSLTTGLSNEKLFF
J gene: TRBJ1-1; V gene: TRBV7-2; clone size: few; D gene: NA; CDR3 length: 13; CDR3 DNA: TGTGCCAGCAGCCCACCTGTACGGAGAGAAGCTTTCTTT; CDR3 protein: CASSPPVRREAFF
J gene: TRBJ2-5; V gene: TRBV7-2; clone size: NA; D gene: NA; CDR3 length: 15; CDR3 DNA: TGTGCCAGCAGCTTAGCACGGGGGATCCAAGAGACCCAGTACTTC; CDR3 protein: CASSLARGIQETQYF
J gene: TRBJ1-5; V gene: TRBV12-5; clone size: NA; D gene: TRBD1; CDR3 length: 14; CDR3 DNA: TGTGCTAGTGGTTTCACAGGGGTGGGTCAGCCCCAGCATTTT; CDR3 protein: CASGFTGVGQPQHF
J gene: TRBJ1-2; V gene: TRBV29-1; clone size: NA; D gene: NA; CDR3 length: 15; CDR3 DNA: TGCAGCGTTGAAGACAAGCAAGAGGCGAAGTATGGCTACACCTTC; CDR3 protein: CSVEDKQEAKYGYTF
J gene: TRBJ2-7; V gene: TRBV30; clone size: NA; D gene: NA; CDR3 length: 14; CDR3 DNA: TGTGCCTGGAGTGTGTCCCGGTGGGGGACCGAGCAGTACTTC; CDR3 protein: CAWSVSRWGTEQYF
J gene: TRBJ1-6; V gene: TRBV30; clone size: NA; D gene: NA; CDR3 length: 13; CDR3 DNA: TGTGCCTGGGGGCAGTATCGGGATTCACCCCTCCACTTT; CDR3 protein: CAWGQYRDSPLHF
J gene: TRBJ2-2; V gene: TRBV7-2; clone size: NA; D gene: NA; CDR3 length: 14; CDR3 DNA: TGTGCCAGCAGCTTAGAGAGGGTTACCGGGGAGCTGTTTTTT; CDR3 protein: CASSLERVTGELFF
J gene: TRBJ1-2; V gene: TRBV5-1; clone size: many; D gene: NA; CDR3 length: 16; CDR3 DNA: TGCGCCAGCAGCTTGGGCCCGGGACGGCAAAACTATGGCTACACCTTC; CDR3 protein: CASSLGPGRQNYGYTF
J gene: TRBJ2-3; V gene: TRBV10-3; clone size: NA; D gene: NA; CDR3 length: 14; CDR3 DNA: TGTGCCATCAGTGAGAACCTAGTTACAGATACGCAGTATTTT; CDR3 protein: CAISENLVTDTQYF
J gene: TRBJ1-2; V gene: TRBV30; clone size: NA; D gene: TRBD1; CDR3 length: 16; CDR3 DNA: TGTGCCTGGAGTGTAGCGGGGACAGGGGCGAACTATGGCTACACCTTC; CDR3 protein: CAWSVAGTGANYGYTF
J gene: TRBJ1-2; V gene: TRBV7-8; clone size: NA; D gene: NA; CDR3 length: 12; CDR3 DNA: TGTGCCAGCAGCTCAGGGGTCTATGGCTACACCTTC; CDR3 protein: CASSSGVYGYTF
J gene: TRBJ1-1; V gene: TRBV7-2; clone size: NA; D gene: NA; CDR3 length: 14; CDR3 DNA: TGTGCCAGCAGCTCGCCGCCTAAGAACGCTGAAGCTTTCTTT; CDR3 protein: CASSSPPKNAEAFF
J gene: TRBJ1-1; V gene: TRBV25-1; clone size: NA; D gene: NA; CDR3 length: 16; CDR3 DNA: TGTGCCACGCAACCGCCAGGGATCGCCGAGGACACTGAAGCTTTCTTT; CDR3 protein: CATQPPGIAEDTEAFF
J gene: TRBJ2-2; V gene: TRBV10-3; clone size: few; D gene: NA; CDR3 length: 16; CDR3 DNA: TGTGCCATCAGTGTTACGGCGGGGGCGGTCACCGGGGAGCTGTTTTTT; CDR3 protein: CAISVTAGAVTGELFF
J gene: TRBJ1-5; V gene: TRBV6-6; clone size: NA; D gene: TRBD1; CDR3 length: 14; CDR3 DNA: TGTGCCAGCAGTTGGGACAGGGACAATCAGCCCCAGCATTTT; CDR3 protein: CASSWDRDNQPQHF
J gene: TRBJ2-3; V gene: TRBV7-2; clone size: NA; D gene: TRBD1; CDR3 length: 16; CDR3 DNA: TGTGCCAGCAGCCCACCACCCAGGGGGCGGTTAGATACGCAGTATTTT; CDR3 protein: CASSPPPRGRLDTQYF
J gene: TRBJ2-6; V gene: TRBV29-1; clone size: NA; D gene: TRBD1; CDR3 length: 18; CDR3 DNA: TGCAGCGTATCACCTCGGGACAGGGCTGGCCCTGGGGCCAACGTCCTGACTTTC; CDR3 protein: CSVSPRDRAGPGANVLTF